This passage covers 10 T cell receptor beta chains from one sample sequenced in a study of T cell responses to AZD1222 COVID-19 vaccine (dated by TCRdb to about 2021). Library preparation employed the immunoSEQ multiplex PCR assay. TCRdb provides this immuneACCESS table in a form limited to in-frame rearrangements. Some clones are lacking; in checked studies, under half of them reflect an unresolved V gene, and why the rest are absent is not known. Across this sample there are roughly 140,000 clones, with 85% to 95% seen only once. Clones ranked in the top ten supply roughly 12% of the sample. In light of the paper, this sample's time point label describes: sample from adult after SARS-CoV-2 infection, after symptom onset. Specimen: peripheral blood, collected after recovery from COVID-19. Receptor source: an adult who had recovered from COVID-19.

This rearrangement joins TRBV19 to TRBJ1-3, with a weak D call TRBD1 (6 bases). Germline loops: CDR1 LNHDA, CDR2 SQIVND (reference sequence). The CDR3 is made up of 16 amino acids. The ends were cut back, 7 bases at V and 0 bases at J, with 16 bases in the middle. CDR3 sequence reads: CASIELRGPSGNTIYF. CDR3 nucleotides: TGTGCCAGTATAGAGCTCAGGGGACCCTCTGGAAACACCATATATTTT.

The chain couples TRBV7-9 to TRBJ2-7; TRBD2 agrees at 12 bases. V lost 5 bases and J lost 6; bases outside the gene matches: 17. The CDR3 covers 18 residues. Germline loops: CDR1 SEHNR, CDR2 FQNEAQ (reference sequence). The CDR3 spells CASSPKVRLAGVKSEQYF. DNA for the CDR3: TGTGCCAGCAGCCCTAAGGTTAGACTAGCGGGAGTCAAGTCCGAGCAGTACTTC. The full variable domain, with the rest looked up from reference TRBV7-9 and TRBJ2-7, is DTGVSQNPRHKITKRGQNVTFRCDPISEHNRLYWYRQTLGQGPEFLTYFQNEAQLEKSRLLSDRFSAERPKGSFSTLEIQRTEQGDSAMYLCASSPKVRLAGVKSEQYFGPGTRLTVT.

CDR3 in amino acids: CASSPGWTQPQHF. The CDR3 bases are TGTGCCAGCAGCCCGGGGTGGACTCAGCCCCAGCATTTT. V usage is TRBV28 and J usage is TRBJ1-5, with no clear D. The germline gives CDR1 MDHEN, CDR2 SYDVKM. V lost 6 bases to trimming and J lost 6 bases, with 12 bases between them. The CDR3 totals 13 residues.

The chain joins TRBV5-4 to TRBJ2-2; D is unclear. CDR3 length: 13 residues. CDR1 SGHNT and CDR2 YYREEE come from the germline V gene (reference sequence). V was pared by 4 bases and J by 3 bases, with 7 bases between. CDR3 sequence: CASSLSHTGELFF. The CDR3 bases are TGTGCCAGCAGCCTATCCCACACCGGGGAGCTGTTTTTT.

CDR3 DNA sequence: TGTGCCAGCAGCCCCCTGATGGTAGCGGGAGGCAATGAGCAGTTCTTC. Translation gives CASSPLMVAGGNEQFF. The V gene is TRBV27, the J gene TRBJ2-1; 10 nucleotides match TRBD2. V shed 6 bases and J 6 bases; nucleotides not matched to a gene: 11. The CDR3 consists of 16 residues. Germline loops: CDR1 MNHEY, CDR2 SMNVEV (reference sequence).

The rearrangement links TRBV4-1 to TRBJ2-7; no reliable D call. This CDR3 is 14 amino acids long. V lost 1 base and J lost 3, with 10 bases in between. The V gene's germline CDR1 is MGHRA and CDR2 YSYEKL. CDR3 bases: TGCGCCAGCAGCCAAGGGCAGCTCCTCTACGAGCAGTACTTC. Translating it yields CASSQGQLLYEQYF.

The chain has TRBV4-1 and TRBJ2-1, with 7 bases matching TRBD1. Germline CDR1 is MGHRA and CDR2 is YSYEKL. This CDR3 region has 16 residues. V dropped 0 bases and J dropped 4; count of bases not matched to a gene: 6. CDR3 sequence reads: CASSQDWAGGYNEQFF. The CDR3 DNA follows: TGCGCCAGCAGCCAAGATTGGGCAGGGGGATACAATGAGCAGTTCTTC.

As to this clone: The identical CDR3 is also encoded by other nucleotide sequences in the sample. This chain connects TRBV5-1 to TRBJ2-5; D call uncertain. The CDR3 length is 11 residues. The V end was cut by 2 bases, the J end by 1 base, with 0 bases between. From germline, CDR1 is SGHRS and CDR2 YFSETQ. Here the CDR3 DNA reads TGCGCCAGCAGCTTCCAAGAGACCCAGTACTTC. This gives the protein CASSFQETQYF.

The rearrangement uses TRBV24-1 and TRBJ2-7; D may correspond to TRBD1 or TRBD2 (6 bases each). This CDR3 is 14 amino acids long. The ends were cut back, 7 bases at V and 0 bases at J, with 12 bases in the middle. CDR1 and CDR2 from the germline V gene are KGHDR and SFDVKD. CDR3 region: CATRHWGASYEQYF. In DNA form, the CDR3 reads TGTGCCACCAGACATTGGGGGGCCTCCTACGAGCAGTACTTC.

This clone came up a few times. The J gene is TRBJ2-7, the V gene TRBV13; no clear D. Germline V gene data show CDR1 as PRHDT and CDR2 as FYEKMQ (reference sequence). The ends were cut back, 2 bases at V and 4 bases at J, with 12 bases in the middle. This CDR3 region has 14 residues. The CDR3 sequence: CASSLSQVRYEQYF. CDR3 DNA: TGTGCCAGCAGCTTAAGCCAGGTTCGGTACGAGCAGTACTTC.